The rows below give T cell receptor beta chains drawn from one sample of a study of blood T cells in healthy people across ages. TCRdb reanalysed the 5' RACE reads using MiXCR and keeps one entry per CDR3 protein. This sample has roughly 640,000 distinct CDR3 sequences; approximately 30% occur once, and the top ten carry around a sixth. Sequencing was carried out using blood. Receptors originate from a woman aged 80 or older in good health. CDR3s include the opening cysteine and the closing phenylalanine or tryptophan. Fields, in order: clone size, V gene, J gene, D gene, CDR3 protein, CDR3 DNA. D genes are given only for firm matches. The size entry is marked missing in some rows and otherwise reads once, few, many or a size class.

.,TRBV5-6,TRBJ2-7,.,CASSVSNNEQYF,TGTGCCAGCAGCGTCTCTAACAATGAGCAGTACTTC
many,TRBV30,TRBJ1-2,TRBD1,CAWSRTQGASYGYTF,TGTGCCTGGAGTCGTACTCAGGGGGCAAGCTATGGCTACACCTTC
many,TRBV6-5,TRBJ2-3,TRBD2,CASSPRVAGGFSTDTQYF,TGTGCCAGCAGTCCCCGAGTAGCGGGGGGGTTTAGCACAGATACGCAGTATTTT
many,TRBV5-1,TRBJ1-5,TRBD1,CASSLGGGGGNQPQHF,TGCGCCAGCAGCTTGGGAGGGGGCGGGGGCAATCAGCCCCAGCATTTT
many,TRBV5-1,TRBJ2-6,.,CASSFVGSGANVLTF,TGCGCCAGCAGCTTCGTAGGCTCTGGGGCCAACGTCCTGACTTTC
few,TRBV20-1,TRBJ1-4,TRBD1,CSAPRDRGATNEKLFF,TGCAGTGCACCGCGGGACAGGGGAGCAACTAATGAAAAACTGTTTTTT
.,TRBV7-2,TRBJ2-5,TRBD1,CASSFSSGQGTNEQYF,TGTGCCAGCAGCTTCTCCTCTGGACAGGGAACCAATGAGCAGTACTTC
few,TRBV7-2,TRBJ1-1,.,CASSLGRGLSTEAFF,TGTGCCAGCAGCTTAGGGCGGGGTTTGAGCACTGAAGCTTTCTTT
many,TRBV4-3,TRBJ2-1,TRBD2,CASSQSRPSGFHNEQFF,TGCGCCAGCAGCCAAAGTAGGCCTAGCGGATTCCACAATGAGCAGTTCTTC
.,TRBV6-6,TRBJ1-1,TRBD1,CASSYARGTEAFF,TGTGCCAGCAGTTACGCCAGGGGGACTGAAGCTTTCTTT
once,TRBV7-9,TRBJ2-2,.,CASSSSWADTGELFF,TGTGCCAGCAGCAGTAGTTGGGCCGACACCGGGGAGCTGTTTTTT
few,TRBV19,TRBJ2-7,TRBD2,CASSIDPMRGNYEQYF,TGTGCCAGTAGTATAGATCCAATGCGGGGGAACTACGAGCAGTACTTC
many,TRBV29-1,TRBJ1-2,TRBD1,CSVGTEGYTF,TGCAGCGTGGGGACAGAGGGGTACACCTTC
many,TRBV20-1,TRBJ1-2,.,CSAPEGRKYGYTF,TGCAGTGCTCCCGAGGGACGCAAATATGGCTACACCTTC
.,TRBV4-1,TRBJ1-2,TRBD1,CASSQDKQGQDRPYGYTF,TGCGCCAGCAGCCAAGATAAACAGGGGCAAGATCGGCCCTATGGCTACACCTTC
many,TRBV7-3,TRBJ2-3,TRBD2,CASSLLAGGLGDTQYF,TGTGCCAGCAGCTTACTAGCGGGGGGGCTCGGAGATACGCAGTATTTT
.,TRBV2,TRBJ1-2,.,CASSDDNLYGYTF,TGTGCCAGCAGCGACGATAACCTCTATGGCTACACCTTC
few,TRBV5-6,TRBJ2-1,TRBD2,CASSFGERGAVNEQFF,TGTGCCAGCAGCTTTGGTGAGCGGGGTGCGGTCAATGAGCAGTTCTTC
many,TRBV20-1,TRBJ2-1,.,CSASGLRSDEQFF,TGCAGTGCATCGGGACTTCGATCCGATGAGCAGTTCTTC
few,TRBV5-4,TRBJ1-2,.,CASSPRQKLYGYTF,TGTGCCAGCAGTCCCAGACAGAAATTGTATGGCTACACCTTC
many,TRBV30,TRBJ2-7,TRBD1,CAWVDRGGSYEQYF,TGTGCCTGGGTAGACAGGGGAGGATCCTACGAGCAGTACTTC
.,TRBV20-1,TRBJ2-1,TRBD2,CSAKSSGRPYNEQFF,TGCAGTGCTAAATCTAGCGGGAGGCCCTACAATGAGCAGTTCTTC
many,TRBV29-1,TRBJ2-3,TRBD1,CSGNQGARADTQYF,TGCAGCGGAAATCAGGGGGCTCGGGCAGATACGCAGTATTTT
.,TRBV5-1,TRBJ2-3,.,CASTGRGDTQYF,TGCGCCAGCACTGGGAGGGGGGATACGCAGTATTTT
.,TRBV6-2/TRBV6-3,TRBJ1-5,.,CASSKTGTLHQPQHF,TGTGCCAGCAGTAAAACCGGGACATTGCATCAGCCCCAGCATTTT
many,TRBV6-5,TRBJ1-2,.,CASTGPAGRGYTF,TGTGCCAGCACCGGCCCCGCAGGGCGAGGCTACACCTTC
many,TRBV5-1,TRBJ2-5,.,CASSTRPGYQETQYF,TGCGCCAGCAGTACGAGGCCCGGGTACCAAGAGACCCAGTACTTC
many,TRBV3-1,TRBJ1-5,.,CASSQDPGSNQPQHF,TGTGCCAGCAGCCAAGATCCAGGCAGCAATCAGCCCCAGCATTTT
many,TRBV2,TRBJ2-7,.,CASSEAPGTEQYF,TGTGCCAGCAGTGAAGCGCCCGGGACAGAGCAGTACTTC
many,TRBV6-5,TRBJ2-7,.,CASSYEGPRRAADEQYF,TGTGCCAGCAGTTATGAAGGCCCGCGAAGGGCCGCAGACGAGCAGTACTTC
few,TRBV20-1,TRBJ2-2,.,CSADKRNTGERFF,TGCAGTGCCGACAAACGGAACACCGGGGAGCGGTTTTTT
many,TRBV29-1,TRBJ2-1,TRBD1,CSVSGGEGLSYNEQFF,TGCAGCGTTTCAGGGGGCGAGGGGCTCTCCTACAATGAGCAGTTCTTC
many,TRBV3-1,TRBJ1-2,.,CASSRTSTVYGYTF,TGTGCCAGCAGCCGAACAAGTACCGTCTATGGCTACACCTTC
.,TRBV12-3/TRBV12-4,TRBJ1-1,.,CASSFRRGYGNTEAFF,TGTGCCAGCAGTTTTCGGCGGGGCTATGGGAACACTGAAGCTTTCTTT
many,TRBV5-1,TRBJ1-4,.,CASSLAETDNEKLFF,TGCGCCAGCAGCTTGGCCGAGACGGATAATGAAAAACTGTTTTTT
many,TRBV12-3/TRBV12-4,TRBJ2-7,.,CASSLGVFEQYF,TGTGCCAGCAGTTTGGGTGTTTTCGAGCAGTACTTC
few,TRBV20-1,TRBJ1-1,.,CSARDRVSGTNTEAFF,TGCAGTGCTAGAGATCGGGTGTCGGGGACGAACACTGAAGCTTTCTTT
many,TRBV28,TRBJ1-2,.,CASGPRTLNYGYTF,TGTGCCAGCGGCCCGCGGACGCTTAACTATGGCTACACCTTC
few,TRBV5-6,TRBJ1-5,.,CASSYVGNQPQHF,TGTGCCAGCAGCTACGTAGGCAATCAGCCCCAGCATTTT
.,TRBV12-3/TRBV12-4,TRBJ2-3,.,CASSLAGAFADAQYF,TGTGCCAGCAGTTTAGCGGGGGCCTTCGCAGATGCGCAGTATTTT
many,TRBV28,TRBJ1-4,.,CASSSGGSTNEKLFF,TGTGCCAGCAGTTCGGGGGGGTCAACTAATGAAAAACTGTTTTTT
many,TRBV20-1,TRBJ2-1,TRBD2,CSASPASGAGNEQFF,TGCAGTGCTAGCCCAGCTAGCGGGGCTGGAAATGAGCAGTTCTTC
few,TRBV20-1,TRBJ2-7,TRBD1,CSAMGQGNYEQYF,TGCAGTGCTATGGGACAGGGGAATTACGAGCAGTACTTC
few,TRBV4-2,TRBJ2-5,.,CASSQAGQPQETQYF,TGTGCCAGCAGCCAAGCGGGACAACCGCAAGAGACCCAGTACTTC
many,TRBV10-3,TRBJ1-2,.,CAISPRGGIGNNYGYTF,TGTGCCATCAGTCCACGGGGTGGAATTGGGAACAACTATGGCTACACCTTC
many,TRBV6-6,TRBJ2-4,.,CASRGGARAKNIQYF,TGTGCCAGCAGGGGGGGGGCCAGAGCCAAAAACATTCAGTACTTC
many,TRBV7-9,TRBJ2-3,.,CASTRLAAITDTQYF,TGTGCCAGCACTCGGCTAGCAGCCATCACAGATACGCAGTATTTT
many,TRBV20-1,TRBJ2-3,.,CSARPDTDTQYF,TGCAGTGCCCGACCGGACACAGATACGCAGTATTTT
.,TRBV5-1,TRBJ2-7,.,CASSSNVGYEQYF,TGCGCCAGCAGCTCAAATGTCGGCTACGAGCAGTACTTC
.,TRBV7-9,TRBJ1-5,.,CASSRTGGQHNQPQHF,TGTGCCAGCAGCAGAACCGGAGGACAGCACAATCAGCCCCAGCATTTT